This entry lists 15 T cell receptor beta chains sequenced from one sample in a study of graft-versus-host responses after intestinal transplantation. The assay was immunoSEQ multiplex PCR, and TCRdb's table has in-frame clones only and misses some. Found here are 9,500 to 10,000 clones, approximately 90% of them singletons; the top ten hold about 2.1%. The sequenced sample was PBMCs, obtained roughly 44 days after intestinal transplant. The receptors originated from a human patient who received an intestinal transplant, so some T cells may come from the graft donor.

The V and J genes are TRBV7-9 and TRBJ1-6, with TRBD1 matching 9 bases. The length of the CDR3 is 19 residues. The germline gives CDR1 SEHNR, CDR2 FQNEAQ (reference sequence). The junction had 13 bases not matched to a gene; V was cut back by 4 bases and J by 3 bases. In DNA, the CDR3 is TGTGCCAGCAGCTGGGACAGGGAGGCGGCCGGTGTCTATAATTCACCCCTCCACTTT. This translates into CASSWDREAAGVYNSPLHF.

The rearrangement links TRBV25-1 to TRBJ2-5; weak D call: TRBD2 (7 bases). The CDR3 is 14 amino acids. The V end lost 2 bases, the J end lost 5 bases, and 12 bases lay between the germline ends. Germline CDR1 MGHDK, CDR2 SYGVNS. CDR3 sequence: CASSERGGKETQYF. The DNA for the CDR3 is TGTGCCAGCAGTGAAAGGGGGGGCAAGGAGACCCAGTACTTC.

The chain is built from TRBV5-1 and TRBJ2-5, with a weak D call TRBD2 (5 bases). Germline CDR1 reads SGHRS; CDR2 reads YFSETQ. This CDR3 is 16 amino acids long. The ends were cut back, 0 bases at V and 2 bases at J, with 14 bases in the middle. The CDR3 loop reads CASSLGPDFLQETQYF. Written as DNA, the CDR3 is TGCGCCAGCAGCTTGGGGCCGGACTTTCTTCAAGAGACCCAGTACTTC.

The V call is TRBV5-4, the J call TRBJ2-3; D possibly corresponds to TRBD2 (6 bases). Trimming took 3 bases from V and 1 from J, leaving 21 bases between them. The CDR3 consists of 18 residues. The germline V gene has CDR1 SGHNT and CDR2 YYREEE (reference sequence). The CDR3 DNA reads TGTGCCAGCAGCTGGAAGTTTTTTGGTAGCGGAGGCACAGATACGCAGTATTTT. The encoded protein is CASSWKFFGSGGTDTQYF.

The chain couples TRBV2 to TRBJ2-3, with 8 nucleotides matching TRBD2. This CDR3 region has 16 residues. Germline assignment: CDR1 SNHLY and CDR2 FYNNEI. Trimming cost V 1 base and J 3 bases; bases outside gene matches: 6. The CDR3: CASSEVGGGGTDTQYF. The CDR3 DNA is TGTGCCAGCAGTGAAGTCGGGGGGGGCGGTACAGATACGCAGTATTTT.

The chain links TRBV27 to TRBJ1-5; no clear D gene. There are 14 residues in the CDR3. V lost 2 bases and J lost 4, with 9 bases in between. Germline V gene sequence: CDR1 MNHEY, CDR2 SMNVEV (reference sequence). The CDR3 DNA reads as TGTGCCAGCAGTTTACGAGGGATTAATCAGCCCCAGCATTTT. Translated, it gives CASSLRGINQPQHF.

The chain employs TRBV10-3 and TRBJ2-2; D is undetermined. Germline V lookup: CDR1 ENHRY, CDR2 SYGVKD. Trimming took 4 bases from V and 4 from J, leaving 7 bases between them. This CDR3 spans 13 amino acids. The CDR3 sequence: CAISVSSTGELFF. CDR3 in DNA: TGTGCCATCAGTGTCTCTAGCACCGGGGAGCTGTTTTTT.

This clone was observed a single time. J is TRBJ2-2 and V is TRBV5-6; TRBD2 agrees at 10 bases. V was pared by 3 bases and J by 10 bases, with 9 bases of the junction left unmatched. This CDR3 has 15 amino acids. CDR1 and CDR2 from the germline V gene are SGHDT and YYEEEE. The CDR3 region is CASSSIAGGLKELFF. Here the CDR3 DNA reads TGTGCCAGCAGCTCAATAGCGGGAGGTTTGAAGGAGCTGTTTTTT.

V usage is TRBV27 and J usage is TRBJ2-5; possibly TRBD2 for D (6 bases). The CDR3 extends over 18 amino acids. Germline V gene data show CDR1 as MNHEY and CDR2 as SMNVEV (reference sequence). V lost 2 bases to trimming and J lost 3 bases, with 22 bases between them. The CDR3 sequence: CASSLMARNSGPEETQYF. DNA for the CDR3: TGTGCCAGCAGTTTAATGGCCCGGAATAGCGGACCCGAAGAGACCCAGTACTTC.

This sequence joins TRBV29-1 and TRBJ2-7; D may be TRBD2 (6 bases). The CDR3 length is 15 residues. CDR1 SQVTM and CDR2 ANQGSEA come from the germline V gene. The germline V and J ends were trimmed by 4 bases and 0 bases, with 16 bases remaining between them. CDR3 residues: CSVAMGGALSYEQYF. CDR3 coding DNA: TGCAGCGTTGCCATGGGCGGGGCCCTCTCCTACGAGCAGTACTTC.

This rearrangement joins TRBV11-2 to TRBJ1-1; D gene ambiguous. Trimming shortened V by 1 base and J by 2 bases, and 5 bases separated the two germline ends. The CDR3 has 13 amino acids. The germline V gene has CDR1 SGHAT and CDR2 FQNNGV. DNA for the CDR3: TGTGCCAGCAGCTTAGGGGCTAACACTGAAGCTTTCTTT. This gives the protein CASSLGANTEAFF.

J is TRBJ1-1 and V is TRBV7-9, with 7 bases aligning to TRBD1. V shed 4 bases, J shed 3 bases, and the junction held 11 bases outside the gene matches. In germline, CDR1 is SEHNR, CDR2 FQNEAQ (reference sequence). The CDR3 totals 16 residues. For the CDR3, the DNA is TGTGCCAGCAGCTCATCCGACAGGGACGAGGACACTGAAGCTTTCTTT. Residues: CASSSSDRDEDTEAFF.

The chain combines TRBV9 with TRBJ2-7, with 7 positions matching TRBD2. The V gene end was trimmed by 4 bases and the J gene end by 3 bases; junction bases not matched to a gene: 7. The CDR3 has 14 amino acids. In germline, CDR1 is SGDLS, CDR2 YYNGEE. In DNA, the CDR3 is TGTGCCAGCAGCTCAGGCGGGAGTAGCTACGAGCAGTACTTC. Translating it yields CASSSGGSSYEQYF.

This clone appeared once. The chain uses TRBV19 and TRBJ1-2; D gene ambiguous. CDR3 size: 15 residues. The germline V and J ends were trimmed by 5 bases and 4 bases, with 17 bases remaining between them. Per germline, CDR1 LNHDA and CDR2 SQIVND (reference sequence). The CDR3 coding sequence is TGTGCCAGTAGTCCCGCGGCAGGCCTGGGCTATGGCTACACCTTC. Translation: CASSPAAGLGYGYTF. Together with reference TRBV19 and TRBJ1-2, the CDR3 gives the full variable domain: DGGITQSPKYLFRKEGQNVTLSCEQNLNHDAMYWYRQDPGQGLRLIYYSQIVNDFQKGDIAEGYSVSREKKESFPLTVTSAQKNPTAFYLCASSPAAGLGYGYTFGSGTRLTVV.

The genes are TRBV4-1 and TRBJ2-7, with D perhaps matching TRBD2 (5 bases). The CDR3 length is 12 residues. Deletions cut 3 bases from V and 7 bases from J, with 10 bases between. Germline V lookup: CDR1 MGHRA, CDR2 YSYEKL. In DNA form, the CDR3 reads TGCGCCAGCAGCCATCTCACGGGGGAGCAGTACTTC. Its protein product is CASSHLTGEQYF.